The T cell receptor (beta chain) described here comes from a study of blood T cells in healthy people across ages. Germline CDR1 SGHVS, CDR2 FQNEAQ. The CDR3 has 15 residues. The V gene end was trimmed by 2 bases and the J gene end by 4 bases; junction bases not matched to a gene: 4. A second PCR, run for about 7 to 12 cycles, used a sample-barcoded 5' primer plus a J-beta primer mix. TCRdb re-called the 5' RACE reads with MiXCR, one entry per CDR3 protein. The table records about 1 million distinct CDR3 sequences, 35% to 50% of them present only once. This clonotype has only a few counts. This receptor was obtained from a woman aged 55-70 years in good health. Material for sequencing was blood. V usage is TRBV7-8 and J usage is TRBJ2-3; 9 nucleotides line up with TRBD1. This CDR3 reads CASSLYRDRADTQYF. Here the CDR3 DNA reads TGTGCCAGCAGCTTATACCGGGACAGGGCAGATACGCAGTATTTT.